The clone carrying this T cell receptor (beta chain) was recorded at least ten times. Using its own MiXCR run on the 5' RACE reads, TCRdb lists one record per CDR3 protein. The table has about 54,000 distinct CDR3 sequences, about 4% seen once. This entry is derived from a study of neurological immune-mediated disorders. Germline trimming cut 4 bases from V and 7 bases from J; bases unmatched to any gene: 8. The CDR3 has 16 amino acids. The sequencing sample was made of CD4+ T cells from blood. The rearrangement joins TRBV12-3 or TRBV12-4 to TRBJ2-2; TRBD1 matches 11 bases. This TCR derives from a woman in her thirties or forties with multiple sclerosis. CDR3 loop: CASSSADRGHGGELFF. The CDR3 region has the DNA TGTGCCAGCAGTTCCGCGGACAGGGGGCATGGCGGGGAGCTGTTTTTT.